Below, 21 T cell receptor beta chains from the same sample are listed, as sequenced in a study of blood T cell repertoires in COVID-19. Profiling relied on immunoSEQ multiplex PCR, and the TCRdb table lists in-frame clones only, not all of them. This table holds 220,000 or so clones, about 85% found once. The sample comprised peripheral blood. The receptors here all came from a woman aged 50 to 60 with COVID-19, enrolled during active disease.

The V gene is TRBV4-3, the J gene TRBJ2-1; TRBD2 aligns across 11 bases. Germline loops: CDR1 LGHNA, CDR2 YSLEER. Trimming removed 0 bases from V and 4 bases from J; junction bases left unmatched: 2. CDR3 size: 16 residues. The CDR3 coding sequence is TGCGCCAGCAGCCAAGAGTCTAGCGGGGGGTACAATGAGCAGTTCTTC. It codes for CASSQESSGGYNEQFF.

In its sample, this clone was seen once. V is TRBV19 and J is TRBJ1-6, with D perhaps TRBD1 (5 bases). The length of the CDR3 is 12 residues. The germline gives CDR1 LNHDA, CDR2 SQIVND (reference sequence). V lost 6 bases and J 8 bases, leaving 8 bases between the germline ends. The CDR3 region is CASRAGDSPLHF. The CDR3 DNA reads TGTGCCAGTAGGGCGGGGGATTCACCCCTCCACTTT.

Notes on this clone: Different DNA sequences within this sample yield the same CDR3. The chain recombines TRBV18 with TRBJ2-2; no clear D gene. Germline V CDR1 and CDR2: KGHSH, LQKENI. This CDR3 spans 14 amino acids. Trimming left V 3 bases short and J 1 base short, with 6 bases between. CDR3 protein: CASSPRRNTGELFF. The CDR3, as DNA: TGTGCCAGCTCACCCCGGAGGAACACCGGGGAGCTGTTTTTT.

This clone was picked up one time. J is TRBJ2-3 and V is TRBV7-2; D is uncertain. CDR3 size: 15 residues. Deletions cut 5 bases from V and 1 base from J, with 13 bases between. Germline lookup yields CDR1 SGHTA and CDR2 FQGNSA. CDR3 sequence reads: CASSRAPLRTDTQYF. The CDR3 DNA reads as TGTGCCAGCAGCCGCGCCCCTCTGCGCACAGATACGCAGTATTTT.

V gene TRBV3-1 (or the pseudogene TRBV3-2) combines with J gene TRBJ2-3; TRBD1 aligns across 7 bases. Trimming at V came to 11 bases and at J to 1 base, leaving 9 bases not matched to a gene. Germline assignment: CDR1 LGHDT and CDR2 YNNKEL (reference sequence). The CDR3 contains 14 residues. The CDR3: CACRGQGGTDTQYF. CDR3 in DNA: TGTGCCTGTAGGGGCCAGGGGGGCACAGATACGCAGTATTTT.

The chain employs TRBV18 and TRBJ2-7, with TRBD1 matching 7 bases. The CDR3 has 14 residues. V shed 3 bases and J 6 bases; nucleotides not matched to a gene: 8. CDR1 KGHSH and CDR2 LQKENI come from the germline V gene. The CDR3 spells CASSPSITGVEQYV. CDR3 DNA: TGTGCCAGCTCACCGTCAATAACAGGGGTCGAGCAGTACGTC.

This chain links TRBV30 with TRBJ1-6; D is perhaps TRBD1 (6 bases). Germline assignment: CDR1 GTSNPN and CDR2 SVGIG (reference sequence). V lost 4 bases to trimming and J lost 3 bases, with 25 bases between them. The CDR3 is 19 residues long. The CDR3 region has the DNA TGTGCCTGGAACCCCCCCATTTGGCAGGGGCGAATCTATAATTCACCCCTCCACTTT. Amino acids: CAWNPPIWQGRIYNSPLHF.

This chain joins TRBV24-1 and TRBJ1-2; 12 positions agree with TRBD1. CDR1 and CDR2 (germline): KGHDR, SFDVKD. With 2 bases clipped from V and 6 bases from J, the junction kept 6 bases outside the gene matches. The CDR3 runs to 16 residues. Here the CDR3 reads CATSDSGTGGYNGYTF. In nucleotides, the CDR3 is TGTGCCACCAGTGATTCCGGGACAGGGGGCTACAATGGCTACACCTTC.

The genes are TRBV7-9 and TRBJ1-1, with a possible D match to TRBD1 (6 bases). The germline CDR1 and CDR2 sequences are SEHNR and FQNEAQ (reference sequence). The length of the CDR3 is 16 residues. The V end was cut by 5 bases, the J end by 0 bases, with 16 bases between. DNA for the CDR3: TGTGCCAGCAGCGAACGGGACACAGTAATGAACACTGAAGCTTTCTTT. This codes for CASSERDTVMNTEAFF.

The J gene is TRBJ1-1, the V gene TRBV5-5, with 10 positions matching TRBD1. The CDR3 totals 16 residues. J was trimmed by 0 bases and V by 3 bases; bases with no gene match: 5. Germline CDR1 reads SGHKS; CDR2 reads YYEKEE (reference sequence). The CDR3 protein is CASSSTDRGVNTEAFF. The CDR3 DNA reads as TGTGCCAGCAGCTCTACGGACAGGGGGGTGAACACTGAAGCTTTCTTT.

This chain links TRBV6-1 with TRBJ2-7; D is ambiguous. Trimming took off 1 base at V and 5 bases at J, with 12 bases between the two ends. Germline V gene lookup returns CDR1 MNHNS and CDR2 SASEGT. The length of the CDR3 is 14 residues. The CDR3 spells CASSEVAGGHEQYV. In nucleotides, the CDR3 is TGTGCCAGCAGTGAAGTGGCAGGTGGGCACGAGCAGTACGTC.

The V and J genes are TRBV6-2 or TRBV6-3 and TRBJ2-2; TRBD1 is a possible D gene (6 bases). The V and J ends lost 11 bases and 0 bases respectively, with 16 bases between them. The CDR3 has 15 amino acids. The V gene's germline CDR1 is MNHEY and CDR2 SVGEGT. CDR3 region: CAGSRDTTNTGELFF. In nucleotides, the CDR3 is TGTGCCGGTAGCCGGGACACTACGAACACCGGGGAGCTGTTTTTT.

This chain uses TRBV30 with TRBJ1-1; D gene ambiguous. The V gene lost 2 bases and the J gene lost 5 bases, with 12 bases spanning the gap. This CDR3 spans 13 amino acids. Germline CDR1 and CDR2: GTSNPN and SVGIG (reference sequence). The CDR3 DNA is TGTGCCTGGAGTTGGGGAGTTGAAACTGAAGCTTTCTTT. Translation: CAWSWGVETEAFF.

The V call is TRBV11-3, the J call TRBJ1-2; tentatively, D is TRBD1 (5 bases). The V and J ends lost 3 bases and 7 bases respectively, with 15 bases between them. The CDR3 is made up of 14 amino acids. The germline CDR1 and CDR2 sequences are SGHNT and YENEEA. Here the CDR3 reads CASSFSPLTAGYTF. CDR3 sequence (DNA): TGTGCCAGCAGCTTCTCCCCCCTGACAGCTGGCTACACCTTC.

V gene TRBV7-8 combines with J gene TRBJ2-7; no reliable D call. Deletions cut 5 bases from V and 5 bases from J, with 7 bases between. Germline V gene sequence: CDR1 SGHVS, CDR2 FQNEAQ. This CDR3 spans 11 amino acids. CDR3 in amino acids: CASSPLDEQYV. The CDR3 coding sequence is TGTGCCAGCAGCCCTCTAGACGAGCAGTACGTC.

The chain employs TRBV30 and TRBJ2-3; possibly TRBD2 for D (6 bases). Trimming shortened V by 1 base and J by 2 bases, and 16 bases separated the two germline ends. The CDR3 extends over 16 amino acids. Germline CDR1 and CDR2: GTSNPN and SVGIG (reference sequence). This CDR3 reads CAWSDPSGLLTDTQYF. CDR3 nucleotides: TGTGCCTGGAGTGACCCATCGGGACTTCTCACAGATACGCAGTATTTT.

The chain is built from TRBV28 and TRBJ1-5; 11 bases map to TRBD1. The V gene's germline CDR1 is MDHEN and CDR2 SYDVKM. The CDR3 extends over 16 amino acids. Trimming removed 5 bases from V and 6 bases from J; junction bases left unmatched: 9. CDR3 region: CASSLRPGQGGQPQHF. The CDR3 DNA reads TGTGCCAGCAGTCTCCGACCGGGACAGGGGGGTCAGCCCCAGCATTTT. Full variable domain (rest looked up from reference TRBV28 and TRBJ1-5): DVKVTQSSRYLVKRTGEKVFLECVQDMDHENMFWYRQDPGLGLRLIYFSYDVKMKEKGDIPEGYSVSREKKERFSLILESASTNQTSMYLCASSLRPGQGGQPQHFGDGTRLSIL.

The chain recombines TRBV27 with TRBJ2-6, with a weak D call TRBD1 (6 bases). The CDR3 totals 18 residues. The germline V gene has CDR1 MNHEY and CDR2 SMNVEV (reference sequence). The V end lost 6 bases, the J end lost 1 base, and 19 bases lay between the germline ends. CDR3 DNA sequence: TGTGCCAGCAGCTCCCCGGGACAACCTGGGTCTGGGGCCAACGTCCTGACTTTC. Encoded protein: CASSSPGQPGSGANVLTF.

This chain links TRBV9 with TRBJ2-6; D is perhaps TRBD2 (5 bases). CDR3 length: 13 amino acids. Per the germline V gene, CDR1 is SGDLS and CDR2 is YYNGEE. V lost 4 bases, J lost 4 bases, and 6 bases lay in between. DNA for the CDR3: TGTGCCAGCAGCCCGGGGGGGGCCAACGTCCTGACTTTC. Translated: CASSPGGANVLTF. Full variable domain (missing parts from reference TRBV9 and TRBJ2-6): DSGVTQTPKHLITATGQRVTLRCSPRSGDLSVYWYQQSLDQGLQFLIQYYNGEERAKGNILERFSAQQFPDLHSELNLSSLELGDSALYFCASSPGGANVLTFGAGSRLTVL.

The chain couples TRBV28 to TRBJ2-3; 8 bases line up with TRBD2. The CDR3 is made up of 15 amino acids. Germline-derived CDR1 and CDR2 are MDHEN and SYDVKM. Trimming took 3 bases from V and 4 from J; bases not matched to a gene: 6. The CDR3 loop reads CASSFGRGVSDTQYF. The DNA for the CDR3 is TGTGCCAGCAGTTTCGGGCGGGGGGTCTCAGATACGCAGTATTTT. Using reference TRBV28 and TRBJ2-3 for the parts outside the CDR3, the full variable domain is DVKVTQSSRYLVKRTGEKVFLECVQDMDHENMFWYRQDPGLGLRLIYFSYDVKMKEKGDIPEGYSVSREKKERFSLILESASTNQTSMYLCASSFGRGVSDTQYFGPGTRLTVL.

V and J are TRBV18 and TRBJ1-1; 8 bases match TRBD1. The CDR3 totals 16 residues. The trim removed 3 bases at V and 3 bases at J, leaving 9 bases unmatched. CDR1 is KGHSH and CDR2 is LQKENI in the germline V gene. The CDR3 DNA reads TGTGCCAGCTCACCGACAGGGGCCTTAGGTGACACTGAAGCTTTCTTT. Translating gives CASSPTGALGDTEAFF.